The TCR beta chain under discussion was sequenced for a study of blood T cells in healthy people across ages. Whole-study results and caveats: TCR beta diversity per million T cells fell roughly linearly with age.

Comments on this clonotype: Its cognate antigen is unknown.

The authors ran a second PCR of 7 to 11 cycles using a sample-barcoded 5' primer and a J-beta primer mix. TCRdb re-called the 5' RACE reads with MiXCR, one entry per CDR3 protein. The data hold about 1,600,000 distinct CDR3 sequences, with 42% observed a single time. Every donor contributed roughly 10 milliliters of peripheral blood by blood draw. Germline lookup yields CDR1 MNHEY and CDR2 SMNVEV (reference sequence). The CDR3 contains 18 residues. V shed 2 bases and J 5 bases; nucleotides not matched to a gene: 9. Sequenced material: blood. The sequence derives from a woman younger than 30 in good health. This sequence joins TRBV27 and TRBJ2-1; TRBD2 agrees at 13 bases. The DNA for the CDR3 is TGTGCCAGCAGTTTAATACGGACTAGCGGGGGCCACCACAATGAGCAGTTCTTC. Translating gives CASSLIRTSGGHHNEQFF.